This T cell receptor (beta chain) was recorded in a study of T cell responses to AZD1222 COVID-19 vaccine. Study-level results: It should be noted that donors were predominantly white British and more often female, and clonal diversity was possibly underestimated. It was only after the peak T cell response that any repertoires were sampled. In the spike-specific TCR repertoire, nearly half reportedly target unmutated variant regions.

Worth noting for this clone: Its specificity is not known.

This table comes from immunoSEQ multiplex PCR, and its TCRdb copy is limited to in-frame clones, with some not included. The sample lists 150,000 to 200,000 clones, 90% to 95% seen once, with more than 1% in the top ten. The germline gives CDR1 LNHDA, CDR2 SQIVND (reference sequence). This CDR3 region has 12 residues. The ends were cut back, 5 bases at V and 9 bases at J, with 8 bases in the middle. The TCR originated in an adult who received the AZD1222 COVID-19 vaccine. The gene calls are TRBV19 and TRBJ1-6, with D hard to call. The sequencing used peripheral blood, collected 28 days after the second AZD1222 dose. The CDR3 region has the DNA TGTGCCAGTAGTGCGGCATCTTCACCCCTCCACTTT. This translates into CASSAASSPLHF.